A selection of T cell receptor beta chains follows, all from one sample in a study of T cell responses to AZD1222 COVID-19 vaccine. The protocol was immunoSEQ multiplex PCR, while the TCRdb copy is restricted to in-frame clones and leaves out a portion. The sample consists of some 140,000 clones, roughly 85% of them appearing once. The sample consisted of peripheral blood, taken 28 days after the second dose of the MenACWY control vaccine. The receptors here all came from an adult who received the MenACWY meningococcal vaccine as a control. The conserved cysteine and the conserved F or W are not part of the CDR3 here. Each record gives: J gene, V gene, CDR3 protein.

J gene: TRBJ2-5; V gene: TRBV4-2; CDR3 protein: ASSQVGGTSGGRVDTQY
J gene: TRBJ1-6; V gene: TRBV5-1; CDR3 protein: ASSLEAQGNSPLH
J gene: TRBJ1-4; V gene: TRBV3-1/TRBV3-2; CDR3 protein: ASSQLTLNNEKLF
J gene: TRBJ2-1; V gene: TRBV28; CDR3 protein: ASSVAGGDNEQF
J gene: TRBJ1-1; V gene: TRBV3-1/TRBV3-2; CDR3 protein: ASSQEGHLNTEAF
J gene: TRBJ1-1; V gene: TRBV6-1; CDR3 protein: ASSEPRGSTEAF
J gene: TRBJ1-5; V gene: TRBV2; CDR3 protein: ASSEWVRNQPQH
J gene: TRBJ1-2; V gene: TRBV30; CDR3 protein: AWSTGTGLNGYT
J gene: TRBJ2-1; V gene: TRBV18; CDR3 protein: ASSPRRGGANEQF
J gene: TRBJ2-7; V gene: TRBV20-1; CDR3 protein: SASFRKRGPYEQY
J gene: TRBJ1-3; V gene: TRBV13; CDR3 protein: ASSSWNPGNTIY
J gene: TRBJ1-1; V gene: TRBV6-5; CDR3 protein: ASWVPGQHTEAF
J gene: TRBJ2-2; V gene: TRBV7-2; CDR3 protein: ASSPGTSGAGELF
J gene: TRBJ2-2; V gene: TRBV5-5; CDR3 protein: ASSPIGPGELF
J gene: TRBJ2-5; V gene: TRBV13; CDR3 protein: ASSSPQEVLLQETQY
J gene: TRBJ1-2; V gene: TRBV18; CDR3 protein: ASSTRDPNSGYT
J gene: TRBJ2-1; V gene: TRBV28; CDR3 protein: ASSPSWGGGRSEQF
J gene: TRBJ2-7; V gene: TRBV6-5; CDR3 protein: ASRLGGIYEQY
J gene: TRBJ2-5; V gene: TRBV5-1; CDR3 protein: ASSLSGQYQETQY
J gene: TRBJ2-5; V gene: TRBV5-1; CDR3 protein: ASSRTGEETQY
J gene: TRBJ2-1; V gene: TRBV6-2/TRBV6-3; CDR3 protein: ASSYPLGSGTYNEQF
J gene: TRBJ2-2; V gene: TRBV11-3; CDR3 protein: ASEQGGLDTGELF
J gene: TRBJ2-1; V gene: TRBV5-5; CDR3 protein: ASSLEGGTHNEQF
J gene: TRBJ2-1; V gene: TRBV11-2; CDR3 protein: ASSFLMAGGYNEQF
J gene: TRBJ2-7; V gene: TRBV14; CDR3 protein: ASSSQVYEQY
J gene: TRBJ2-3; V gene: TRBV7-9; CDR3 protein: ASSSSTDTQY
J gene: TRBJ2-7; V gene: TRBV20-1; CDR3 protein: SASPGLAGLGEQY
J gene: TRBJ2-2; V gene: TRBV28; CDR3 protein: ASSLPSMRLNTGELF
J gene: TRBJ2-7; V gene: TRBV24-1; CDR3 protein: ATAQGYEQY
J gene: TRBJ2-7; V gene: TRBV7-2; CDR3 protein: ASSLTGTTPEQY
J gene: TRBJ1-6; V gene: TRBV5-1; CDR3 protein: ASSLPGGGNSPLH
J gene: TRBJ2-3; V gene: TRBV12-5; CDR3 protein: ASGPGGGWTDTQY
J gene: TRBJ1-2; V gene: TRBV11-2; CDR3 protein: ASSADRTYGYT
J gene: TRBJ2-3; V gene: TRBV2; CDR3 protein: ASSDRRNPDTQY
J gene: TRBJ1-2; V gene: TRBV25-1; CDR3 protein: ASSIGQGHYGYT
J gene: TRBJ1-4; V gene: TRBV6-5; CDR3 protein: ASSYGGVPEKLF
J gene: TRBJ2-2; V gene: TRBV5-1; CDR3 protein: ASSVDPLVANAANTGELF
J gene: TRBJ1-1; V gene: TRBV9; CDR3 protein: ASSGQTGGTEAF
J gene: TRBJ1-1; V gene: TRBV28; CDR3 protein: ASYWVGATEAF
J gene: TRBJ1-1; V gene: TRBV18; CDR3 protein: ASSPLESF
J gene: TRBJ1-3; V gene: TRBV28; CDR3 protein: ASIASNEGNTIY
J gene: TRBJ2-1; V gene: TRBV11-2; CDR3 protein: ASSLGTLQGGEQF
J gene: TRBJ1-6; V gene: TRBV15; CDR3 protein: ATSKTPDLNSPLH
J gene: TRBJ1-4; V gene: TRBV4-1; CDR3 protein: ASSQDQWEKLF
J gene: TRBJ2-2; V gene: TRBV3-1/TRBV3-2; CDR3 protein: ASSHRGGYTGELF